This T cell receptor (beta chain) was observed in a study of shared clonotypes between healthy human individuals. Overall study findings and caveats: Researchers found naive subsets generally carried larger estimated richness than memory subsets. Naive CD4 clonotypes overlapped across a few donors at roughly 5%.

The CDR3 length is 17 residues. Germline values: CDR1 SNHLY, CDR2 FYNNEI. With 3 bases removed from V and 2 bases from J, the gap between germline ends came to 19 bases. Notes on this clone: Its antigen is currently unknown.

Naive CD8 cells were CD45RO-negative, positively selected for CCR7, excluding terminally differentiated effector memory CD45RA+ cells. At a deep level, the assay was run. TCRdb's table, derived via immunoSEQ multiplex PCR, lists solely in-frame clones and lacks some. This table holds millions of clones, approximately 94% found once. This sequence originates from a man aged 18 to 35 in good health. The rearrangement uses TRBV2 and TRBJ2-5; D may correspond to TRBD1 or TRBD2 (6 bases each). The specimen was naive CD8+ T cells sorted from blood. The CDR3 nucleotides are TGTGCCAGCAGTGAGGCCGGGGGCAGGGCCCCACAAGAGACCCAGTACTTC. Translation gives CASSEAGGRAPQETQYF.